This entry concerns a single T cell receptor beta chain. Profiling relied on immunoSEQ multiplex PCR, and the TCRdb table lists in-frame clones only, not all of them. Of approximately 63,000 clones in the sample, 90% to 95% were seen once. Germline V lookup: CDR1 LNHNV, CDR2 YYDKDF (reference sequence). The CDR3 consists of 14 residues. Trimming cost V 3 bases and J 4 bases; bases outside gene matches: 2. This sample was taken from a study of T cell changes during pregnancy in multiple sclerosis. The V gene is TRBV15, the J gene TRBJ2-7, with 11 bases aligning to TRBD1. The sample consisted of peripheral blood, taken in the third trimester of pregnancy. This TCR came from a female donor in good health, enrolled as a control in a pregnancy study. The CDR3 sequence is CATSRDRGPYEQYF. CDR3 DNA sequence: TGTGCCACCAGCAGGGACAGGGGGCCGTACGAGCAGTACTTC.